What follows is one T cell receptor beta chain and its context. Sequencing was performed with immunoSEQ multiplex PCR; in TCRdb, only in-frame clones are kept and a portion is missing. The sample lists around 63,000 clones; about 89% were seen once. This record belongs to a study of control samples from healthy donors and cancer patients. V lost 4 bases, J lost 4 bases, and 19 bases lay in between. The CDR3 covers 16 residues. Germline lookup yields CDR1 MGHRA and CDR2 YSYEKL. The clonotype comes from a woman aged 50 to 60 with head and neck cancer. Sequencing input: PBMCs. V and J are TRBV4-1 and TRBJ1-1, with D tentatively TRBD1 (5 bases). The CDR3 sequence: CASSRVVAGVGTEAFF. CDR3 sequence (DNA): TGCGCCAGCAGCCGGGTCGTGGCGGGGGTTGGCACTGAAGCTTTCTTT.